The present entry profiles one T cell receptor beta chain with its context. This record comes from a study of cytomegalovirus exposure and HLA in healthy donors. The ends were cut back, 8 bases at V and 4 bases at J, with 9 bases in the middle. Germline loops: CDR1 MNHEY, CDR2 SMNVEV (reference sequence). The CDR3 is 11 amino acids. The PCR was carried out with 60 Vbeta primers and 13 Jbeta primers. TCRdb's copy holds only in-frame clones and misses some; the assay was immunoSEQ multiplex PCR. The sample includes about 130,000 clones, 80% of them seen just once. The V and J genes are TRBV27 and TRBJ2-7; D is possibly TRBD2 (7 bases). The sequenced sample consisted of PBMCs. The sequence was obtained from a human donor in good health. Here the CDR3 reads CASRGAYEQYF. CDR3 sequence (DNA): TGTGCCAGCCGGGGGGCGTACGAGCAGTACTTC.